This passage covers 11 T cell receptor beta chains from one sample sequenced in a study of blood T cell repertoires in COVID-19. Sequencing used immunoSEQ multiplex PCR; TCRdb keeps in-frame clones, though not all of them. Altogether some 78,000 clones are present, around 91% being singletons, with the ten largest covering 0.95% to 1.3%. The sample taken for sequencing was peripheral blood. The receptors come from a woman between 50 and 59 years old in a cohort sampled during active COVID-19.

This chain joins TRBV19 and TRBJ2-3, with D tentatively TRBD2 (5 bases). The germline V gene encodes CDR1 LNHDA and CDR2 SQIVND (reference sequence). With 5 bases removed from V and 9 bases from J, the gap between germline ends came to 9 bases. The CDR3 totals 11 residues. In DNA, the CDR3 is TGTGCCAGTAGTTGGGAGTTGACGCAGTATTTT. Amino acids: CASSWELTQYF.

The chain couples TRBV29-1 to TRBJ2-7; D is ambiguous. This CDR3 comprises 13 residues. Germline V gene data show CDR1 as SQVTM and CDR2 as ANQGSEA. Trimming cost V 5 bases and J 3 bases, with 14 bases left between them. CDR3 in DNA: TGCAGCGTTCTGACGGGTCATCTCTACGAGCAGTACTTC. Translated: CSVLTGHLYEQYF.

The chain combines TRBV5-1 with TRBJ1-2, with D possibly being TRBD1 (5 bases). Germline V gene lookup returns CDR1 SGHRS and CDR2 YFSETQ. CDR3 length: 12 amino acids. V lost 3 bases, J lost 4 bases, and 7 bases lay in between. CDR3 loop: CASSYDSYGYTF. CDR3 DNA sequence: TGCGCCAGCAGCTATGACAGCTATGGCTACACCTTC.

This clone was seen only once. The chain carries TRBV7-9 and TRBJ2-5; possibly TRBD1 for D (6 bases). With 2 bases removed from V and 5 bases from J, the gap between germline ends came to 12 bases. The CDR3 runs 14 residues. Per germline, CDR1 SEHNR and CDR2 FQNEAQ (reference sequence). The CDR3 sequence is CASSLRTALETQYF. The CDR3, as DNA: TGTGCCAGCAGCTTAAGGACAGCCTTGGAGACCCAGTACTTC.

J is TRBJ2-1 and V is TRBV6-5, with a possible D match to TRBD2 (5 bases). This CDR3 contains 15 residues. The germline V gene encodes CDR1 MNHEY and CDR2 SVGAGI. V lost 1 base to trimming and J lost 4 bases, with 11 bases between them. This chain's CDR3 is CASSYFAGTYNEQFF. The CDR3 region has the DNA TGTGCCAGCAGTTACTTTGCGGGTACATACAATGAGCAGTTCTTC.

The chain has TRBV19 and TRBJ2-3, with TRBD2 matching 10 bases. The CDR3 is made up of 15 amino acids. J gave up 5 bases and V 5 bases, and 7 bases lay outside the gene matches. In germline, CDR1 is LNHDA, CDR2 SQIVND (reference sequence). The CDR3 loop reads CASSPPGLALDTQYF. The CDR3 nucleotides read TGTGCCAGTAGTCCTCCGGGACTAGCGTTAGATACGCAGTATTTT.

The chain links TRBV19 to TRBJ2-2; possible D gene TRBD1, 5 bases. V was pared by 5 bases and J by 2 bases, with 15 bases between. This CDR3 region has 16 residues. Per germline, CDR1 LNHDA and CDR2 SQIVND (reference sequence). The CDR3 is CASSLRQYRNTGELFF. CDR3 nucleotides: TGTGCCAGTAGTCTCCGACAGTATCGAAACACCGGGGAGCTGTTTTTT.

The V gene is TRBV6-5, the J gene TRBJ1-2; TRBD1 is a possible D gene (6 bases). V lost 6 bases to trimming and J lost 3 bases, with 17 bases between them. This CDR3 has 15 residues. CDR1 and CDR2 from the germline V gene are MNHEY and SVGAGI. The CDR3 nucleotides are TGTGCCAGCAGCTTACGTGGGGGCTACTACTATGGCTACACCTTC. Its translation is CASSLRGGYYYGYTF.

The V call is TRBV10-1, the J call TRBJ2-2; D may be TRBD2 (6 bases). Germline V gene data show CDR1 as WNHNN and CDR2 as SYGVQD (reference sequence). Trimming cost V 11 bases and J 3 bases, with 13 bases left between them. This CDR3 has 13 residues. As DNA, the CDR3 is TGCGCCGCCGGGAGAGCCGACACCGGGGAGCTGTTTTTT. Its translation: CAAGRADTGELFF.

V usage is TRBV5-1 and J usage is TRBJ2-3; 8 bases match TRBD2. There are 17 residues in the CDR3. V lost 0 bases, J lost 0 bases, and 6 bases stayed unmatched. In germline, CDR1 is SGHRS, CDR2 YFSETQ. The CDR3 here is CASSLGGERGSTDTQYF. CDR3 in DNA: TGCGCCAGCAGCTTGGGCGGGGAGCGGGGGAGCACAGATACGCAGTATTTT.

The V gene is TRBV3-1 (or the pseudogene TRBV3-2), the J gene TRBJ2-7; D possibly corresponds to TRBD2 (6 bases). V was clipped by 2 bases and J by 2 bases, with 16 bases between them. Germline CDR1 LGHDT, CDR2 YNNKEL (reference sequence). This CDR3 is 16 amino acids long. The CDR3 nucleotides are TGTGCCAGCAGCCAATTCCGGGACTCCAGCCCCTACGAGCAGTACTTC. Translating gives CASSQFRDSSPYEQYF.